These T cell receptor beta chains were read from a single sample in a study of control samples from healthy donors and cancer patients. Only in-frame clones appear in the TCRdb table, and some are missing; sequencing was by immunoSEQ multiplex PCR. Of about 160,000 clones listed, nearly 96% are singletons. Sequenced material: blood. The origin of the receptors is a woman in her thirties in good health. The CDR3 runs from the conserved cysteine through the conserved F or W. A D gene is named only where the DNA matches it firmly. Clone size appears in some rows only: once, few, many, or a class for an expanded clone.

DNA: TGTGCCAGCAGTCGGGTGAATGAGCAGTTCTTC
CDR3: CASSRVNEQFF
size: few
D: NA
J: TRBJ2-1
V: TRBV12-3/TRBV12-4

DNA: TGTGCCACCAGATCCGGGACAGGGTACACTGAAGCTTTCTTT
CDR3: CATRSGTGYTEAFF
size: NA
D: TRBD1
J: TRBJ1-1
V: TRBV24-1

DNA: TGTGCCAGCAGTGCAGGGACTAGCTCCTACAATGAGCAGTTCTTC
CDR3: CASSAGTSSYNEQFF
size: NA
D: TRBD2
J: TRBJ2-1
V: TRBV27

DNA: TGTGCCTCGGCGTGGGACCCCTACAATGAGCAGTTCTTC
CDR3: CASAWDPYNEQFF
size: NA
D: NA
J: TRBJ2-1
V: TRBV30

DNA: TGTGCCAGCATGTTGGACGGGCCGAACACTGAAGCTTTCTTT
CDR3: CASMLDGPNTEAFF
size: NA
D: NA
J: TRBJ1-1
V: TRBV6-5

DNA: TGTGCCAGTAACAAAGGGGGCGATGGAAACACCATATATTTT
CDR3: CASNKGGDGNTIYF
size: NA
D: TRBD1
J: TRBJ1-3
V: TRBV2

DNA: TGTGCCAGCAGCCCCCGCGGACAGGGGCAGCCTACGCAGTATTTT
CDR3: CASSPRGQGQPTQYF
size: NA
D: TRBD1
J: TRBJ2-3
V: TRBV11-3

DNA: TGTGCCAGCAGTTTATACGGGACAGGTCTTGAAGCTTTCTTT
CDR3: CASSLYGTGLEAFF
size: NA
D: TRBD1
J: TRBJ1-1
V: TRBV27

DNA: TGCGCCAGCAGCCAAGGACCGAGGCCTGGGACGGAGCAGTACTTC
CDR3: CASSQGPRPGTEQYF
size: NA
D: NA
J: TRBJ2-7
V: TRBV4-1

DNA: TGTGCCAGTAGTACCAGGCCGGATCAGCCCCAGCATTTT
CDR3: CASSTRPDQPQHF
size: NA
D: NA
J: TRBJ1-5
V: TRBV19

DNA: TGTGCCAGCTCACCGCTAGGGGGACAGGGATTTTTGAGCGAGCAGTACTTC
CDR3: CASSPLGGQGFLSEQYF
size: NA
D: TRBD1
J: TRBJ2-7
V: TRBV18

DNA: TGTGCCAGCAGCCCTTCCGGGGGCGACTATGGCTACACCTTC
CDR3: CASSPSGGDYGYTF
size: NA
D: NA
J: TRBJ1-2
V: TRBV5-4

DNA: TGTGCCAGCAGACTGAGGACAGATTCAACTAATGAAAAACTGTTTTTT
CDR3: CASRLRTDSTNEKLFF
size: NA
D: NA
J: TRBJ1-4
V: TRBV21-1

DNA: TGTGCCACCAGTGATAAACGGGACAGATACAATGAGCAGTTCTTC
CDR3: CATSDKRDRYNEQFF
size: NA
D: TRBD1
J: TRBJ2-1
V: TRBV24-1

DNA: TGTGCCAGCTCTGCCCACAGGGCCCCTAATTCACCCCTCCACTTT
CDR3: CASSAHRAPNSPLHF
size: NA
D: NA
J: TRBJ1-6
V: TRBV6-6

DNA: TGTGCCTGGAGACTTCGCGGGAGCGGGGAGCTGTTTTTT
CDR3: CAWRLRGSGELFF
size: once
D: TRBD2
J: TRBJ2-2
V: TRBV30

DNA: TGCGCCAGCAGCCTAGCCCCCGCCAGACCTAATGAAAAACTGTTTTTT
CDR3: CASSLAPARPNEKLFF
size: NA
D: NA
J: TRBJ1-4
V: TRBV4-1

DNA: TGTGCCAGCAGGGCGGGTCTTGGGGGCAATCAGCCCCAGCATTTT
CDR3: CASRAGLGGNQPQHF
size: NA
D: NA
J: TRBJ1-5
V: TRBV6-5

DNA: TGTGCCAGCAGCTTAAATGGGCTAGCGGAGGCCACAGATACGCAGTATTTT
CDR3: CASSLNGLAEATDTQYF
size: NA
D: TRBD2
J: TRBJ2-3
V: TRBV7-3

DNA: TGTGCCAGCAGTGATATCCCAGGATATCAGCCCCAGCATTTT
CDR3: CASSDIPGYQPQHF
size: NA
D: NA
J: TRBJ1-5
V: TRBV2

DNA: TGTGCCAGCAGTGGCGGGGCAGGACCTTTCCATAGCAATCAGCCCCAGCATTTT
CDR3: CASSGGAGPFHSNQPQHF
size: once
D: NA
J: TRBJ1-5
V: TRBV6-1

DNA: TGTGCCAGCAGCTTCGGACTAGCAAGGAGTACAGATACGCAGTATTTT
CDR3: CASSFGLARSTDTQYF
size: NA
D: TRBD2
J: TRBJ2-3
V: TRBV11-3

DNA: TGTGCCAGCAGTGAGGCGCCCCCCGAGGTCCATAATTCACCCCTCCACTTT
CDR3: CASSEAPPEVHNSPLHF
size: NA
D: NA
J: TRBJ1-6
V: TRBV2

DNA: TGCGCCAGCAGCCGAACAGGGCCTCTAGGCTACAATGAGCAGTTCTTC
CDR3: CASSRTGPLGYNEQFF
size: NA
D: NA
J: TRBJ2-1
V: TRBV4-1

DNA: TGTGCCAGCAGCTTAGATGGGGGAGCGGGGGCCCACAATGAGCAGTTCTTC
CDR3: CASSLDGGAGAHNEQFF
size: NA
D: TRBD2
J: TRBJ2-1
V: TRBV11-3

DNA: TGTGCCAGCAGTAGGGAGAGTGACGACTACGAGCAGTACTTC
CDR3: CASSRESDDYEQYF
size: NA
D: NA
J: TRBJ2-7
V: TRBV2

DNA: TGTGCCTGGAGGCATGGCGGGGGGTCCGACGAGCAGTACTTC
CDR3: CAWRHGGGSDEQYF
size: once
D: TRBD2
J: TRBJ2-7
V: TRBV30

DNA: TGTGCCAGCAGTGACAGTCTAGCGGCCACCGGGGAGCTGTTTTTT
CDR3: CASSDSLAATGELFF
size: once
D: TRBD2
J: TRBJ2-2
V: TRBV6-4

DNA: TGCGCCAGCAGCCACTATCAAAAGGTCAATGAGCAGTTCTTC
CDR3: CASSHYQKVNEQFF
size: NA
D: NA
J: TRBJ2-1
V: TRBV4-1

DNA: TGCAGCGTTGAAGGCCCTGGAGGCGGGACAGACTTC
CDR3: CSVEGPGGGTDF
size: NA
D: TRBD1
J: TRBJ1-2
V: TRBV29-1

DNA: TGCGCCAGCGGGTGGACAGGGGAGGAGACCCAGTACTTC
CDR3: CASGWTGEETQYF
size: once
D: TRBD1
J: TRBJ2-5
V: TRBV5-1

DNA: TGTGCCACCAGTGATGGGCAGGGGACTAACTATGGCTACACCTTC
CDR3: CATSDGQGTNYGYTF
size: NA
D: NA
J: TRBJ1-2
V: TRBV24-1

DNA: TGTGCCAGCATCGGGCAGGGGAACACTGAAGCTTTCTTT
CDR3: CASIGQGNTEAFF
size: NA
D: NA
J: TRBJ1-1
V: TRBV28

DNA: TGTGCCAGCCGTTCCCCACAGGGGGTGAGGAGAGAGACCCAGTACTTC
CDR3: CASRSPQGVRRETQYF
size: NA
D: TRBD1
J: TRBJ2-5
V: TRBV28

DNA: TGTGCCAGCAGTCCTGAAGGGGTTTCTAGCACAGATACGCAGTATTTT
CDR3: CASSPEGVSSTDTQYF
size: NA
D: NA
J: TRBJ2-3
V: TRBV11-2

DNA: TGTGCCACCAGTGACCCGGGACTAGCGGGGGGCCCCCCAGATACGCAGTATTTT
CDR3: CATSDPGLAGGPPDTQYF
size: NA
D: TRBD2
J: TRBJ2-3
V: TRBV24-1

DNA: TGTGCCAGCAGTTTTCTAGCGGGGGACTACTACGAGCAGTACTTC
CDR3: CASSFLAGDYYEQYF
size: NA
D: TRBD2
J: TRBJ2-7
V: TRBV27

DNA: TGTGCCAGCAGTGAGTCCAGGTCGGGCTATGGCTACACCTTC
CDR3: CASSESRSGYGYTF
size: NA
D: NA
J: TRBJ1-2
V: TRBV2

DNA: TGTGCCAGCAGCCCAGACAGGCGTCTTCAGGTTCCGGGTCGAGAGACCCAGTACTTC
CDR3: CASSPDRRLQVPGRETQYF
size: NA
D: NA
J: TRBJ2-5
V: TRBV9

DNA: TGTGCCTGGCTCCGGGACAGGGATTCCAATGAGCAGTTCTTC
CDR3: CAWLRDRDSNEQFF
size: NA
D: TRBD1
J: TRBJ2-1
V: TRBV30

DNA: TGTGCCACCAGTTGGGACGCAACTAATGAAAAACTGTTTTTT
CDR3: CATSWDATNEKLFF
size: NA
D: NA
J: TRBJ1-4
V: TRBV24-1

DNA: TGTGCCAGCAGTTTATTCCCCCGGACAGGGGAGTTGAGAGAGACCCAGTACTTC
CDR3: CASSLFPRTGELRETQYF
size: NA
D: TRBD1
J: TRBJ2-5
V: TRBV28

DNA: TGTGCCAGCAGTGCGGAGACTAGGGTTGGTGAAGCTTTCTTT
CDR3: CASSAETRVGEAFF
size: NA
D: NA
J: TRBJ1-1
V: TRBV6-4

DNA: TGTGCCAGTAGTATAGGCGGGCGGGAGGGCGACGAGCAGTACTTC
CDR3: CASSIGGREGDEQYF
size: NA
D: TRBD2
J: TRBJ2-7
V: TRBV19

DNA: TGTGCCAGCAGCTACCGGGGGGAAGGAGGAAACACCATATATTTT
CDR3: CASSYRGEGGNTIYF
size: NA
D: NA
J: TRBJ1-3
V: TRBV7-9

DNA: TGTGCCACCAAAACACATAATAGCAATCAGCCCCAGCATTTT
CDR3: CATKTHNSNQPQHF
size: NA
D: NA
J: TRBJ1-5
V: TRBV28

DNA: TGTGCCAGTAGTCAAACCGGGACGGAGATTGGAAACACCATATATTTT
CDR3: CASSQTGTEIGNTIYF
size: NA
D: NA
J: TRBJ1-3
V: TRBV19

DNA: TGTGCCACCAGTGATTCGTACGGGACAGAGGATCAGCCCCAGCATTTT
CDR3: CATSDSYGTEDQPQHF
size: NA
D: TRBD1
J: TRBJ1-5
V: TRBV24-1

DNA: TGTGCCACCAGTGATTTTAGGCAGGAAGAGACCCAGTACTTC
CDR3: CATSDFRQEETQYF
size: NA
D: NA
J: TRBJ2-5
V: TRBV24-1